Presented here are 23 T cell receptor beta chains from one specimen sequenced in a study of Graves' ophthalmopathy and Graves' hyperthyroidism. RNA transcripts were the template, and TCR beta CDR3 regions were amplified from them. In the first round, RT-PCR was carried out with HTBI primers, and a multiplex PCR formed the second round. Using its own MiXCR run on the multiplex PCR reads, TCRdb lists one record per CDR3 protein. The sample consists of more than 1,000,000 distinct CDR3 sequences, less than 45% of them appearing once. Sequenced input: peripheral blood or thyroid tissue (not recorded which). The receptor source for this set is an adult man with Graves' hyperthyroidism.

This clonotype was counted between two and nine times. This sequence joins TRBV19 and TRBJ1-3; tentative D call: TRBD1 (6 bases). The CDR3 extends over 17 amino acids. Trimming removed 5 bases at V and 2 bases at J, with 19 bases between. Germline V gives CDR1 LNHDA, CDR2 SQIVND (reference sequence). CDR3 loop: CASSRGRASQTGNTIYF. CDR3 DNA: TGTGCCAGTAGTCGGGGGCGAGCTTCACAGACTGGAAACACCATATATTTT.

Concerning this clonotype: The CDR3 does not end in the conserved phenylalanine or tryptophan, so this is likely a read error. Because the CDR3's place on the DNA is in doubt, the DNA is left out and the CDR3 is given as listed by TCRdb. This chain uses TRBV10-3 with TRBJ2-5; the D segment call TRBD1 is taken from the table without a DNA check. The CDR3 comprises 15 residues, both ends counted. Per the germline V gene, CDR1 is ENHRY and CDR2 is SYGVKD. CDR3 protein: CAISGRDSSGYTFGS.

The V call is TRBV19, the J call TRBJ2-2; tentatively, D is TRBD2 (6 bases). Germline V gene lookup returns CDR1 LNHDA and CDR2 SQIVND (reference sequence). This CDR3 region has 15 residues. V was cut by 1 base and J by 7 bases, with 13 bases left in between. CDR3 nucleotides: TGTGCCAGTAGTATAGGCCCGCAGGGAGGCGGGGAGCTGTTTTTT. It specifies CASSIGPQGGGELFF.

As for this clonotype: One end of the junction fails to match germline, which may point to a read error. This sequence joins TRBV10-2 and TRBJ1-2, with TRBD1 identical over 7 bases. The CDR3 spans 17 residues. Germline values: CDR1 WSHSY, CDR2 SAAADI. The CDR3 DNA reads TGCGCCATCAGTAGGGGCAGAGACACCGGGACAGCCTATGGCTACACCTTC. Amino acids: CAISRGRDTGTAYGYTF.

CDR3 in DNA: TGTGCCAGCAGCGCCCACAACAATGAGCAGTTCTTC. Its translation: CASSAHNNEQFF. The chain joins TRBV7-9 to TRBJ2-1, with D uncertain. Germline V gives CDR1 SEHNR, CDR2 FQNEAQ (reference sequence). Trimming took 5 bases from V and 5 from J, leaving 7 bases between them. The CDR3 is 12 amino acids.

There are many counts of this clonotype. This chain joins TRBV6-5 and TRBJ1-5; D gene ambiguous. The germline CDR1 and CDR2 sequences are MNHEY and SVGAGI. V lost 5 bases, J lost 6 bases, and 11 bases lay in between. CDR3 length: 13 amino acids. The CDR3 nucleotides are TGTGCCAGCAGTCCGATCCGGACTCAGCCCCAGCATTTT. Its protein is CASSPIRTQPQHF.

This clonotype has ten or more counts. The rearrangement joins TRBV6-5 to TRBJ1-1; 7 bases line up with TRBD1. Looked up from germline, CDR1 is MNHEY and CDR2 is SVGAGI. The CDR3 runs to 14 residues. V dropped 6 bases and J dropped 0; count of bases not matched to a gene: 4. The CDR3 coding sequence is TGTGCCAGCAGATGGGACAGCCTGAACACTGAAGCTTTCTTT. Protein sequence: CASRWDSLNTEAFF.

This clonotype was seen once. The V call is TRBV7-2, the J call TRBJ2-7; 9 bases fit TRBD1. Trimming took 11 bases from V and 6 from J; bases not matched to a gene: 8. Germline CDR1 and CDR2: SGHTA and FQGNSA. This CDR3 region has 12 residues. CDR3 nucleotides: TGTGCCTGGAGCACAGGGGGCTTCGAGCAGTACTTC. Translated: CAWSTGGFEQYF.

The rearrangement joins TRBV7-9 to TRBJ2-7, with 11 nucleotides matching TRBD2. CDR3 length: 17 residues. The V gene's germline CDR1 is SEHNR and CDR2 FQNEAQ (reference sequence). V gave up 5 bases and J gave up 0 bases; unmatched junction bases: 9. CDR3 amino acids: CASSRLTSGGSSYEQYF. CDR3 in DNA: TGTGCCAGCAGCCGACTTACTAGCGGGGGCTCCTCCTACGAGCAGTACTTC.

The chain has TRBV6-5 and TRBJ1-4; 7 bases agree with TRBD1. The CDR3 is 14 amino acids. The V gene end was trimmed by 5 bases and the J gene end by 8 bases; junction bases not matched to a gene: 8. In germline, CDR1 is MNHEY, CDR2 SVGAGI. CDR3 nucleotide sequence: TGTGCCAGCAGTAGGAGGGACAGTTGGGAAAAACTGTTTTTT. It specifies CASSRRDSWEKLFF.

The CDR3, as DNA: TGTGCCAGCCGAAAACAGGGGGATGGTCAGCCCCAGCATTTT. Encoded protein: CASRKQGDGQPQHF. The rearrangement links TRBV12-3 or TRBV12-4 to TRBJ1-5, with 8 bases matching TRBD1. The V gene end was trimmed by 8 bases and the J gene end by 6 bases; junction bases not matched to a gene: 9. CDR3 length: 14 amino acids.

This sequence joins TRBV20-1 and TRBJ2-2; tentative D call: TRBD1 (6 bases). Per the germline V gene, CDR1 is DFQATT and CDR2 is SNEGSKA (reference sequence). The CDR3 extends over 12 amino acids. Between the trimmed V and J ends, which lost 7 bases and 4 bases, there was a span of 10 bases. DNA for the CDR3: TGCAGTGGGCAGGGGCCCACCGGGGAGCTGTTTTTT. This encodes CSGQGPTGELFF.

This chain connects TRBV10-3 to TRBJ2-6; 8 bases agree with TRBD1. Germline-derived CDR1 and CDR2 are ENHRY and SYGVKD. J lost 0 bases, V lost 6 bases, and 10 bases had no gene match. This CDR3 region has 18 residues. The DNA of the CDR3 is TGTGCCATCAGGGCGACAGGGGCGGCCAGCTCTGGGGCCAACGTCCTGACTTTC. Amino acid sequence: CAIRATGAASSGANVLTF.

The chain carries TRBV6-2 or TRBV6-3 and TRBJ2-5, with 8 bases lining up with TRBD1. The length of the CDR3 is 15 residues. Germline values: CDR1 MNHEY, CDR2 SVGEGT. After removal of 5 bases from V and 8 bases from J, the junction contained 13 bases not matched to a gene. CDR3 coding DNA: TGTGCCAGCAGTCCCGGACAGGGACGGGTCGTTACCCAGTACTTC. Residues: CASSPGQGRVVTQYF.

This chain links TRBV6-5 with TRBJ1-4; D ambiguous. From germline, CDR1 is MNHEY and CDR2 SVGAGI. This CDR3 is built from 14 residues. V shed 0 bases and J shed 8 bases, with 10 bases lying between them. The CDR3 region has the DNA TGTGCCAGCAGTTACTCGATTGGATACGAAAAACTGTTTTTT. Its protein product is CASSYSIGYEKLFF.

The rearrangement links TRBV6-2 or TRBV6-3 to TRBJ2-2, with a possible D match to TRBD1 (5 bases). Germline CDR1 is MNHEY and CDR2 is SVGEGT. CDR3 length: 14 residues. V lost 2 bases, J lost 4 bases, and 8 bases lay in between. The chain's CDR3 is CASSYRQSTGELFF. For the CDR3, the DNA is TGTGCCAGCAGTTACAGACAGTCCACCGGGGAGCTGTTTTTT.

This clonotype was observed at least ten times. V gene TRBV12-3 or TRBV12-4 combines with J gene TRBJ1-5; D may be TRBD1 (5 bases). This CDR3 is built from 15 residues. Trimming shortened V by 7 bases and J by 3 bases, and 16 bases separated the two germline ends. CDR3 DNA: TGTGCCAGCAAAAGCCCCCAGGGTACCAATCAGCCCCAGCATTTT. Translated, it gives CASKSPQGTNQPQHF.

This clonotype was observed a handful of times. The chain links TRBV5-5 to TRBJ1-1; 9 bases align to TRBD1. The ends lost 3 bases at V and 5 bases at J; junction bases unmatched: 5. CDR3 size: 14 residues. CDR1 and CDR2 (germline): SGHKS, YYEKEE (reference sequence). The CDR3 is CASSWGQGATEAFF. CDR3 nucleotides: TGTGCCAGCAGCTGGGGACAGGGTGCAACTGAAGCTTTCTTT.

This clonotype was seen many times. The V gene is TRBV6-5, the J gene TRBJ1-1; perhaps TRBD1 as D (5 bases). The V and J ends lost 7 bases and 1 base respectively, with 10 bases between them. Germline assignment: CDR1 MNHEY and CDR2 SVGAGI. This CDR3 region has 13 residues. DNA for the CDR3: TGTGCCAGCAAGGGGTTTCGGAACACTGAAGCTTTCTTT. It specifies CASKGFRNTEAFF.

The chain carries TRBV6-5 and TRBJ2-7; D possibly matches TRBD1 or TRBD2 (6 bases each). The CDR3 totals 16 residues. Trimming removed 0 bases at V and 5 bases at J, with 17 bases between. Germline CDR1 MNHEY, CDR2 SVGAGI. The CDR3 nucleotides read TGTGCCAGCAGTTACTCCCCGGGGGCGGGCCCGGACGAGCAGTACTTC. This sequence encodes CASSYSPGAGPDEQYF.

The rearrangement uses TRBV2 and TRBJ1-5; D unclear. The ends were cut back, 5 bases at V and 2 bases at J, with 10 bases in the middle. The CDR3 is 14 residues long. Germline values: CDR1 SNHLY, CDR2 FYNNEI. CDR3 sequence reads: CASSYLQRNQPQHF. In nucleotides, the CDR3 is TGTGCCAGCAGTTATTTACAGCGCAATCAGCCCCAGCATTTT.

The rearrangement uses TRBV30 and TRBJ1-2; 8 positions match TRBD1. Germline lookup yields CDR1 GTSNPN and CDR2 SVGIG (reference sequence). V shed 4 bases, J shed 8 bases, and the junction held 12 bases outside the gene matches. There are 14 residues in the CDR3. CDR3 in amino acids: CAWIAGQAQAGYTF. The DNA of the CDR3 is TGTGCCTGGATCGCGGGACAGGCCCAAGCGGGCTACACCTTC.

This chain connects TRBV20-1 to TRBJ2-6; 8 bases match TRBD1. The CDR3 loop spans 14 amino acids. J was trimmed by 11 bases and V by 1 base; bases with no gene match: 7. CDR1 is DFQATT and CDR2 is SNEGSKA in the germline V gene (reference sequence). CDR3 sequence reads: CSARALQGAYVLTF. CDR3 DNA sequence: TGCAGTGCTAGAGCCCTCCAGGGGGCTTACGTCCTGACTTTC.